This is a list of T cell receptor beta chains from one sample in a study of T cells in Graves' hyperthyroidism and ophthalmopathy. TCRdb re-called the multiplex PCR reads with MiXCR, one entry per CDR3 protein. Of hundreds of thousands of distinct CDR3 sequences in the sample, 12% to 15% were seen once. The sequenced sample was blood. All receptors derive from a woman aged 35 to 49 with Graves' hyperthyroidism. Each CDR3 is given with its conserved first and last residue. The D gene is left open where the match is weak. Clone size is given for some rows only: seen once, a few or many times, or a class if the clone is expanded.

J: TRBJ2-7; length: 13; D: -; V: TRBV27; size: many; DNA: TGTGCCAGCAGCTCGGGACTTTCCTACGAGCAGTACTTC; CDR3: CASSSGLSYEQYF
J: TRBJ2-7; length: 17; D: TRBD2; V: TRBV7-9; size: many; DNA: TGTGCCAGCAGCCACGCCCGGGGACTAGCGAGATACTACGAGCAGTACTTC; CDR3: CASSHARGLARYYEQYF
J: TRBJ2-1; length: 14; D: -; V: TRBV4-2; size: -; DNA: TGTGCCAGCAGCCAAGATGGCAGCTTCCGTGAGCAGTTCTTC; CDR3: CASSQDGSFREQFF
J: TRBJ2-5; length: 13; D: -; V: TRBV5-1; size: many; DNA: TGCGCCAGCAGTGACGTCCTTGGGGAGACCCAGTACTTC; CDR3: CASSDVLGETQYF
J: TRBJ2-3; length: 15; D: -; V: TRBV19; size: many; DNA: TGTGCCAGTAGTATGGGAAAACCAAGCACAGATACGCAGTATTTT; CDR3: CASSMGKPSTDTQYF
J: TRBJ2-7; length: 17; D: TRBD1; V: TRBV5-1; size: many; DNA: TGCGCCAGCAGCAGTCCCGGGACAGAAAACCTTCCCTACGAGCAGTACTTC; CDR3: CASSSPGTENLPYEQYF
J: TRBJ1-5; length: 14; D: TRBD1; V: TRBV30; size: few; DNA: TGTGCCTGGAGGGAACAGGGGAGAAATCAGCCCCAGCATTTT; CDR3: CAWREQGRNQPQHF
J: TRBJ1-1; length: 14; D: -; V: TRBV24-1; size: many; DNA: TGTGCCACCAGTGATTCCAGGGGAGGAGATGAAGCTTTCTTT; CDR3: CATSDSRGGDEAFF
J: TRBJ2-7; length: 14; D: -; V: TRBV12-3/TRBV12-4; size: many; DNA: TGTGCCAGCAGTTTATGGCAGAACGACTACGAGCAGTACTTC; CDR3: CASSLWQNDYEQYF
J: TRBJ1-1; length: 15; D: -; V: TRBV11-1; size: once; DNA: TGTGCCAGCAGCTTAAGCGGACTGCGGAACACTGAAGCTTTCTTT; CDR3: CASSLSGLRNTEAFF
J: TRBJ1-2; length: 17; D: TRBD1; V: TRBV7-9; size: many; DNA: TGTGCCAGCAGCTTATGGGGACCGGGACAGGGGGCTCTCGACTACACCTTC; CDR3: CASSLWGPGQGALDYTF
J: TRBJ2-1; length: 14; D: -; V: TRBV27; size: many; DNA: TGTGCCAGCAGTTTCATTAGCTCCTACAATGAGCAGTTCTTC; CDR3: CASSFISSYNEQFF
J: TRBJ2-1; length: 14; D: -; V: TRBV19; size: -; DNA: TGTGCCAGTAGTATTCCGGGAAGCGCGAATGAGCAGTTCTTC; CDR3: CASSIPGSANEQFF
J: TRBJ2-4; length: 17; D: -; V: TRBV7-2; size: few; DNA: TGTGCCAGCAGCCCTCGGAACTTCGGGGAGACCAAAAACATTCAGTACTTC; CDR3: CASSPRNFGETKNIQYF
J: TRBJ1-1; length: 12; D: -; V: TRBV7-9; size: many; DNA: TGTGCCAGCAGCAGAGATAGGGCTGAAGCTTTCTTT; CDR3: CASSRDRAEAFF
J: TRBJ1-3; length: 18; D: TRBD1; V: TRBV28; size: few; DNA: TGTGCCAGCAATAGGAGGGGACAGGGGGTGTCCTCTGGAAACACCATATATTTT; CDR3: CASNRRGQGVSSGNTIYF
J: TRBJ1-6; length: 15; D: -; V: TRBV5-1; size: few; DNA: TGCGCCAGCAGCGCCGGACAGCTCTATAATTCACCCCTCCACTTT; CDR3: CASSAGQLYNSPLHF